Sequencing of this T cell receptor beta chain was carried out in a study of shared clonotypes between healthy human individuals. The wider study: Those who served as donors were two women and three men between the ages of 18 and 49. Regarding the study as a whole: Several donors held approximately 4.5% of naive CD4 clonotypes in common.

At a deep level, the assay was run. Generated by immunoSEQ multiplex PCR, the TCRdb table keeps only in-frame clones and is missing some. The table lists about 600,000 clones, about 96% of them singletons. Details on this clone: The target antigen is unknown.

V lost 5 bases to trimming and J lost 6 bases, with 23 bases between them. In germline, CDR1 is MNHEY, CDR2 SMNVEV (reference sequence). The CDR3 has 17 residues. This chain links TRBV27 with TRBJ2-1; D ambiguous. This receptor was taken from a woman between 25 and 40 years old in good health. The sequencing input was naive CD4+ T cells sorted from blood. The subset here: CD45RA+ positively selected. CDR3 sequence: CASSQRTGSTTLNEQFF. The CDR3 coding sequence is TGTGCCAGCAGTCAGCGTACCGGGTCCACGACCCTCAATGAGCAGTTCTTC.